A few counts support the clone carrying this TCR beta chain. TCRdb's copy holds only in-frame clones and misses some; the assay was immunoSEQ multiplex PCR. The table includes around 250,000 clones, 80% to 90% detected once. These data belong to a study of blood T cell repertoires in COVID-19. About the research overall: The study drew acute and convalescent COVID-19 samples from the United States, Italy and Spain.

V lost 1 base and J 0 bases, leaving 17 bases between the germline ends. The CDR3 is 18 residues long. The germline gives CDR1 LGHDT, CDR2 YNNKEL (reference sequence). Sample: PBMCs or T cells enriched from blood (not recorded which). The gene calls are TRBV3-1 (or the pseudogene TRBV3-2) and TRBJ2-3, with D perhaps TRBD2 (6 bases). This TCR came from a woman in her forties or fifties who had been exposed to COVID-19. CDR3 region: CASSQGAGRGYSTDTQYF. The CDR3 DNA reads TGTGCCAGCAGCCAAGGGGCGGGGCGGGGATATAGCACAGATACGCAGTATTTT.